This T cell receptor (beta chain) was captured by sequencing in a study of T cells after yellow fever vaccination. Findings and limits, study-wide: FACS-sorted repertoires could contain abundant clonotypes contaminating from the bulk population.

This clonotype was seen only a few times. Antigen specificity is unknown. Generation of TCR cDNA used 5'RACE template switching (which added a universal primer site and UMIs). Via MiXCR, TCRdb re-called the 5' RACE reads, giving one row per CDR3 protein. Of fewer than 400,000 distinct CDR3 sequences in the sample, roughly 6.2% are singletons; the top ten hold about 15%. The sample consisted of PBMCs, taken 5 days after the yellow fever booster vaccination. This clonotype was sampled from a man between 25 and 39 years old who received the YFV17D yellow fever vaccine.

This CDR3 is CASSLGTARTYEQYF. DNA of the CDR3: TGTGCCAGCAGCTTAGGGACGGCTCGGACCTACGAGCAGTACTTC. V and J are TRBV11-2 and TRBJ2-7; D gene unclear. V lost 1 base to trimming and J lost 2 bases, with 12 bases between them. The germline V gene has CDR1 SGHAT and CDR2 FQNNGV. The CDR3 has 15 amino acids.